What follows describes a single TCR beta chain. Its specificity is not known. The data are from a study of blood T cells in healthy people across ages. CDR3 length: 14 amino acids. The germline gives CDR1 LNHDA, CDR2 SQIVND (reference sequence). Unmatched junction bases numbered 9, after V lost 7 bases and J lost 9 bases. No fewer than 6 micrograms of total RNA were isolated from every sample. A second PCR, run for about 6 to 11 cycles, used a sample-barcoded 5' primer plus a J-beta primer mix. TCRdb ran MiXCR on the 5' RACE reads and lists one entry per CDR3 protein. This sample carries around 780,000 distinct CDR3 sequences, 20% to 30% of them seen once, and the ten largest clones take over 2.5%. Overall study results and limits: Diversity of TCR beta per million T cells declined in a roughly linear way with age. More naive CD4+ cells and higher diversity were found in long-lived than in aged donors. Strong correlation was found linking TCR beta diversity to naive T cell percentage.

The same data also went into a second study, on T cells of mothers and their children.

The rearrangement joins TRBV19 to TRBJ2-1, with 10 nucleotides matching TRBD2. The sequencing sample was made of blood. The TCR was taken from a boy younger than 18 in good health. The CDR3 DNA reads TGTGCCAGTAACAGCGGGGGGGCCGTAAGTGAGCAGTTCTTC. Its translation is CASNSGGAVSEQFF.